This T cell receptor (beta chain) was recorded in a study of T cells expressing NK-cell markers. TCRdb re-called the 5' RACE reads; every CDR3 protein appears as one record, without DNA. The sample table sets out about 260,000 distinct CDR3 sequences. Sequencing was performed on blood T cells: a sorted CD56 or NKG2C T cell subset, CD4+ or CD8+ T cells, or bulk PBMC T cells (not recorded which). This TCR derives from a woman between 18 and 70 years old in good health.

The CDR3 protein is CASSTRVEADTQYF. This chain links TRBV7-9 with TRBJ2-3; TCRdb reports TRBD1, a call that lacks DNA to check it against. CDR1 and CDR2 (germline): SEHNR, FQNEAQ (reference sequence). The CDR3 spans 14 residues.